This T cell receptor (beta chain) was documented in a study of tumor-infiltrating lymphocytes in primary liver carcinoma. This clonotype was counted once. An end of the junction differs from the germline gene, which may be a read error. The approximately 20-31 mg bulk tissue piece was not sorted before simultaneous RNA and DNA extraction. TCR beta cDNA was reverse-transcribed from around 0.55 ug of total RNA. The reaction used a constant-region primer and ProtoScript II reverse transcriptase. Sequencing libraries for TCR beta derived from three nested multiplex PCR rounds that used slightly modified ARM-PCR. One entry per CDR3 protein, called by TCRdb with MiXCR from the multiplex PCR reads. The profile shows 100,000 or so distinct CDR3 sequences, roughly 85% of them singletons. Sequenced material: liver tumor tissue from sampling region 3. Subset here: tumor region T3, left-lateral pole. The clonotype comes from a man between 40 and 49 years old with primary liver carcinoma and hepatitis B virus infection.

The CDR3 nucleotides are TGTGCCAGCAAAAGACTACAGGATGACTACAAGCAGTACTTC. Its translation is CASKRLQDDYKQYF. The chain employs TRBV6-2 or TRBV6-3 and TRBJ2-7; D may correspond to TRBD1 or TRBD2 (5 bases each). Germline V CDR1 and CDR2: MNHEY, SVGEGT. This CDR3 comprises 14 residues.